A selection of T cell receptor beta chains follows, all from one sample in a study of T cell changes during pregnancy in multiple sclerosis. Profiling relied on immunoSEQ multiplex PCR, and the TCRdb table lists in-frame clones only, not all of them. The sample holds roughly 29,000 clones, 70% to 90% seen once. The source material was CD8+ T cells from peripheral blood mononuclear cells, sampled after pregnancy. All receptors derive from a female donor with multiple sclerosis, enrolled in a pregnancy study. Each CDR3 is given with its conserved first and last residue. A D gene is named only where the DNA matches it firmly. Not every row has a clone size; where given, it reads once, few, many or a size class.

d_call,v_call,clone_size,j_call,cdr3_aa,cdr3_nt
-,TRBV5-5,-,TRBJ1-1,CASSAHREGSSEAFF,TGTGCCAGCAGCGCGCACAGGGAAGGTAGTTCTGAAGCTTTCTTT
TRBD2,TRBV7-9,-,TRBJ2-5,CASSLAGLAGEGQETQYF,TGTGCCAGCAGCTTAGCGGGACTAGCGGGAGAGGGGCAAGAGACCCAGTACTTC
TRBD1,TRBV7-9,once,TRBJ1-4,CASSPWTGGDEKLFF,TGTGCCAGCAGCCCCTGGACAGGGGGGGATGAAAAACTGTTTTTT
-,TRBV2,-,TRBJ2-4,CASSAWTIAKNIQYF,TGTGCCAGCAGCGCCTGGACTATAGCCAAAAACATTCAGTACTTC
-,TRBV9,-,TRBJ2-2,CASSVGGAGTGELFF,TGTGCCAGCAGCGTAGGTGGGGCCGGGACCGGGGAGCTGTTTTTT
TRBD2,TRBV5-6,-,TRBJ2-7,CASSSSGGYEQYF,TGTGCCAGCAGCTCCAGCGGGGGCTACGAGCAGTACTTC
TRBD2,TRBV11-3,-,TRBJ2-5,CASSLGREALQETQYF,TGTGCCAGCAGCTTAGGGCGGGAGGCCCTCCAAGAGACCCAGTACTTC
-,TRBV29-1,-,TRBJ2-1,CSVEDSIGGSEQFF,TGCAGCGTTGAAGATTCCATAGGGGGTAGTGAGCAGTTCTTC
TRBD1,TRBV30,once,TRBJ1-5,CAWSVETGGNQPQHF,TGTGCCTGGAGTGTCGAAACAGGGGGCAATCAGCCCCAGCATTTT
TRBD1,TRBV27,-,TRBJ1-2,CASSTQGAWSGYTF,TGTGCCAGCAGCACACAGGGGGCGTGGAGCGGCTACACCTTC
-,TRBV19,-,TRBJ1-1,CASSPFNFVRDTEAFF,TGTGCCAGTAGTCCGTTTAACTTTGTCCGGGACACTGAAGCTTTCTTT
TRBD1,TRBV7-6,-,TRBJ1-2,CASSWDSRRHGYTF,TGTGCCAGCAGCTGGGACAGTCGTAGGCATGGCTACACCTTC
TRBD2,TRBV4-1,-,TRBJ2-3,CASSSPTSADTQYF,TGCGCCAGCAGCTCCCCTACTAGCGCAGATACGCAGTATTTT
TRBD1,TRBV7-9,-,TRBJ2-3,CASSSFPYRGADTDTQYF,TGTGCCAGCAGCTCGTTTCCTTACAGGGGGGCCGACACAGATACGCAGTATTTT
-,TRBV21-1,once,TRBJ1-4,CASSKGSDRLNEKLFF,TGTGCCAGCAGCAAGGGTTCCGACAGACTTAATGAAAAACTGTTTTTT
-,TRBV7-2,-,TRBJ2-7,CASSLDGGDYEQYF,TGTGCCAGCAGCTTAGATGGAGGGGACTACGAGCAGTACTTC
TRBD2,TRBV2,-,TRBJ2-6,CASSEGLAGGSSGANVLTF,TGTGCCAGCAGCGAAGGACTAGCGGGAGGGTCCTCTGGGGCCAACGTCCTGACTTTC
-,TRBV25-1,-,TRBJ2-5,CASSENAEYQETQYF,TGTGCCAGCAGTGAGAATGCGGAGTACCAAGAGACCCAGTACTTC
TRBD1,TRBV18,-,TRBJ2-5,CASSPGADREKETQYF,TGTGCCAGCTCACCCGGCGCGGACAGGGAAAAAGAGACCCAGTACTTC
TRBD1,TRBV7-2,-,TRBJ2-1,CASSQIDRGIVEQFF,TGTGCCAGCAGCCAAATTGACAGGGGGATAGTTGAGCAGTTCTTC
TRBD2,TRBV11-2,-,TRBJ2-3,CASSPWTSARDTQYF,TGTGCCAGCAGCCCATGGACTAGCGCGAGGGATACGCAGTATTTT
TRBD2,TRBV7-3,-,TRBJ2-6,CASSPGGGAHGANVLTF,TGTGCCAGCAGCCCGGGAGGGGGGGCTCACGGGGCCAACGTCCTGACTTTC
TRBD2,TRBV4-1,-,TRBJ2-1,CASSQELWREVNEQFF,TGCGCCAGCAGCCAAGAGCTATGGCGGGAGGTCAATGAGCAGTTCTTC
-,TRBV7-3,-,TRBJ2-3,CASSLVETGRTDTQYF,TGTGCCAGCAGCTTAGTGGAGACAGGGAGGACAGATACGCAGTATTTT
TRBD2,TRBV7-9,-,TRBJ2-1,CASSLASGRLDEQFF,TGTGCCAGCAGCTTAGCGAGCGGGAGGTTGGATGAGCAGTTCTTC
TRBD1,TRBV19,-,TRBJ1-5,CASSIDPLTGWRSNQPQHF,TGTGCCAGTAGTATAGATCCACTGACAGGGTGGAGGAGCAATCAGCCCCAGCATTTT
TRBD2,TRBV5-4,-,TRBJ2-3,CASSFWTSGTDTQYF,TGTGCCAGCAGCTTCTGGACTAGCGGGACAGATACGCAGTATTTT
-,TRBV12-5,-,TRBJ2-5,CASGLGWSPKYQETQYF,TGTGCTAGTGGTTTAGGTTGGAGCCCGAAGTACCAAGAGACCCAGTACTTC
-,TRBV28,-,TRBJ2-3,CASSPSTDTQYF,TGTGCCAGCAGTCCAAGCACAGATACGCAGTATTTT
TRBD2,TRBV13,-,TRBJ2-7,CASSLRTGGNYEQYF,TGTGCCAGCAGCTTAAGAACGGGGGGTAACTACGAGCAGTACTTC